A selection of T cell receptor beta chains follows, all from one sample in a study of molecular identifiers for immune sequencing clone quantification. TCRdb called the PCR reads again in MiXCR, with one record for every CDR3 protein. The repertoire includes more than 250,000 distinct CDR3 sequences, roughly 23% of them detected once, and roughly 0.86% sits in the top ten. Specimen: naive CD8+ T cells from blood, with Jurkat cell RNA spiked in. The receptors were gathered from a human donor in good health. Some libraries in this study had Jurkat cell RNA spiked in. The CDR3 runs from the conserved cysteine through the conserved F or W. The D gene is left open where the match is weak. A row's size may be missing; if present it is once, few, many or a size class.

v_gene: TRBV19
d_gene: NA
j_gene: TRBJ1-4
abundance: NA
CDR3nt: TGTGCCAGTACCCCCGGGACCCTAGCCCATGAAAAACTGTTTTTT
CDR3aa: CASTPGTLAHEKLFF

v_gene: TRBV29-1
d_gene: NA
j_gene: TRBJ1-1
abundance: many
CDR3nt: TGCAGCTACTGGGACGGGCTTAACACTGAAGCTTTCTTT
CDR3aa: CSYWDGLNTEAFF

v_gene: TRBV12-3/TRBV12-4
d_gene: NA
j_gene: TRBJ1-5
abundance: many
CDR3nt: TGTGCCAGCAGCCCCCCCCAGGGGCAGCCCCAGCATTTT
CDR3aa: CASSPPQGQPQHF

v_gene: TRBV15
d_gene: NA
j_gene: TRBJ1-3
abundance: many
CDR3nt: TGTGCCACCAGCCACAGTAGCTCTGGAAACACCATATATTTT
CDR3aa: CATSHSSSGNTIYF

v_gene: TRBV3-1
d_gene: TRBD1
j_gene: TRBJ1-2
abundance: NA
CDR3nt: TGTGCCGGCAGCCAAGCCGGGACAGCCTATGGCTACACCTTC
CDR3aa: CAGSQAGTAYGYTF

v_gene: TRBV20-1
d_gene: NA
j_gene: TRBJ2-3
abundance: many
CDR3nt: TGCAGTGCTGCGGGCCAGCGGAACTCCCACACAGATACGCAGTATTTT
CDR3aa: CSAAGQRNSHTDTQYF

v_gene: TRBV7-9
d_gene: TRBD1
j_gene: TRBJ2-3
abundance: many
CDR3nt: TGTGCCAGCAGAAGACAGGGGGCGCATCAAGATACGCAGTATTTT
CDR3aa: CASRRQGAHQDTQYF

v_gene: TRBV19
d_gene: TRBD1
j_gene: TRBJ2-1
abundance: few
CDR3nt: TGTGCCAGTAGTATAAACTGGGGACAGTTGGATGAGCAGTTCTTC
CDR3aa: CASSINWGQLDEQFF

v_gene: TRBV2
d_gene: TRBD1
j_gene: TRBJ1-6
abundance: many
CDR3nt: TGTGCCAGCAGTCCCGGGACAGGGGATTCACCCCTCCACTTT
CDR3aa: CASSPGTGDSPLHF

v_gene: TRBV6-2/TRBV6-3
d_gene: NA
j_gene: TRBJ2-3
abundance: NA
CDR3nt: TGTGCCAGCAGTTACTCGAGTTGGCAGGGAACAGATACGCAGTATTTT
CDR3aa: CASSYSSWQGTDTQYF

v_gene: TRBV6-1
d_gene: NA
j_gene: TRBJ1-1
abundance: many
CDR3nt: TGTGCCACCTACTCGGGTTTGAGCACTGAAGCTTTCTTT
CDR3aa: CATYSGLSTEAFF

v_gene: TRBV7-9
d_gene: NA
j_gene: TRBJ1-3
abundance: many
CDR3nt: TGTGCCAGAGGAAGTCGCTCTGGAAACACCATATATTTT
CDR3aa: CARGSRSGNTIYF

v_gene: TRBV20-1
d_gene: NA
j_gene: TRBJ1-1
abundance: many
CDR3nt: TGCAGTGCTAGGATTCGGAACATGAACACTGAAGCTTTCTTT
CDR3aa: CSARIRNMNTEAFF

v_gene: TRBV28
d_gene: NA
j_gene: TRBJ2-3
abundance: NA
CDR3nt: TGTGCCAGCAGTTTATTACTAGGGGCTGTTGATACGCAGTATTTT
CDR3aa: CASSLLLGAVDTQYF

v_gene: TRBV20-1
d_gene: NA
j_gene: TRBJ2-3
abundance: many
CDR3nt: TGCAGTGCAGGAACGTCTAGCACAGATACGCAGTATTTT
CDR3aa: CSAGTSSTDTQYF

v_gene: TRBV5-1
d_gene: NA
j_gene: TRBJ2-5
abundance: many
CDR3nt: TGCGCCAGCAGGGGGGGGACCGAGGATTTCGGGGGGCGCCAAGAGACCCAGTACTTC
CDR3aa: CASRGGTEDFGGRQETQYF

v_gene: TRBV5-1
d_gene: NA
j_gene: TRBJ2-3
abundance: many
CDR3nt: TGCGCCAGCAGCCGACGAGGAGACCGCACAGATACGCAGTATTTT
CDR3aa: CASSRRGDRTDTQYF

v_gene: TRBV4-1
d_gene: NA
j_gene: TRBJ2-7
abundance: many
CDR3nt: TGCGCCAGCAGCCAGGAACCCCGGGGTTTCTCCTACGAGCAGTACTTC
CDR3aa: CASSQEPRGFSYEQYF

v_gene: TRBV27
d_gene: NA
j_gene: TRBJ1-4
abundance: NA
CDR3nt: TGTGCCAGCAGTTTATTTGGGACCCACAATGAAAAACTGTTTTTT
CDR3aa: CASSLFGTHNEKLFF

v_gene: TRBV6-2/TRBV6-3
d_gene: TRBD1
j_gene: TRBJ1-5
abundance: NA
CDR3nt: TGTGCCAGCAGTAATGAAACGGACCGGGACAGGGTTTCAGTTATGAATCAGCCCCAGCATTTT
CDR3aa: CASSNETDRDRVSVMNQPQHF

v_gene: TRBV7-9
d_gene: TRBD2
j_gene: TRBJ2-1
abundance: many
CDR3nt: TGTGCCAGCAGCTTGCCCCTAGCGGGGGAGCAGTTCTTC
CDR3aa: CASSLPLAGEQFF

v_gene: TRBV20-1
d_gene: NA
j_gene: TRBJ2-7
abundance: many
CDR3nt: TGCAGTGCTAGAGTCAGGGGTACCTACGAGCAGTACTTC
CDR3aa: CSARVRGTYEQYF

v_gene: TRBV5-1
d_gene: NA
j_gene: TRBJ2-3
abundance: many
CDR3nt: TGCGCCAGCAGCTTGGACCTAGATACGCAGTATTTT
CDR3aa: CASSLDLDTQYF

v_gene: TRBV29-1
d_gene: NA
j_gene: TRBJ1-2
abundance: many
CDR3nt: TGCAGCGTTGTAACCTATCGTGGCTACACCTTC
CDR3aa: CSVVTYRGYTF

v_gene: TRBV7-8
d_gene: TRBD2
j_gene: TRBJ2-1
abundance: NA
CDR3nt: TGTGCCAGCAGCGAGGGACTAGCGGGGGGTTACAATGAGCAGTTCTTC
CDR3aa: CASSEGLAGGYNEQFF

v_gene: TRBV5-6
d_gene: NA
j_gene: TRBJ1-3
abundance: many
CDR3nt: TGTGCCAGCAGCTTCGGCCCACTTCAAACACTCTCTGGAAACACCATATATTTT
CDR3aa: CASSFGPLQTLSGNTIYF